This T cell receptor beta chain emerged from a study of OX40 agonist ivuxolimab in advanced cancers. This clone is a singleton in its sample. Germline V gene lookup returns CDR1 LGHNA and CDR2 YNFKEQ. Deletions cut 0 bases from V and 4 bases from J, with 7 bases between. This CDR3 contains 14 residues. The assay was immunoSEQ multiplex PCR, and TCRdb's table has in-frame clones only and misses some. The sample lists some 75,000 clones, roughly 83% occurring once. This receptor was taken from an adult with an advanced solid tumor such as melanoma, head and neck, liver or kidney cancer. This chain uses TRBV4-2 with TRBJ2-1; possibly TRBD1 for D (5 bases). Sample: CD4+ or CD8+ T cells sorted from blood, taken in a trial of the OX40 agonist ivuxolimab. This CDR3 reads CASSQDKGYNEQFF. In DNA, the CDR3 is TGTGCCAGCAGCCAAGATAAGGGGTACAATGAGCAGTTCTTC.